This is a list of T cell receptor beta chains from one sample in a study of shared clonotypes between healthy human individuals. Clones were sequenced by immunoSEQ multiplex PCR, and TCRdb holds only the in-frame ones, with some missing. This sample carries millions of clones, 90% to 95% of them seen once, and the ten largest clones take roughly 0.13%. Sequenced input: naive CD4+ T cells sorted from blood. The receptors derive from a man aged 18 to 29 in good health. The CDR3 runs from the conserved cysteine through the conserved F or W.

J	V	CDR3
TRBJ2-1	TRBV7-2	CASSVLREQFF
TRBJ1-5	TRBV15	CATSRDGWDSENGDQPQHF
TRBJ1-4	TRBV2	CASSEFGEKLFF
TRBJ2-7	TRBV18	CASSSGQGAREQYF
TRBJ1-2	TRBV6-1	CASSDAGSGDRGLYGYTF
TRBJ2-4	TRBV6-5	CASRPGGGAKNIQYF
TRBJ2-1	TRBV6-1	CASSIRHWSYNEQFF
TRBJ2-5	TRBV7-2	CASATRQGFQETQYF
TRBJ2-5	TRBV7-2	CASSSGLARETQYF
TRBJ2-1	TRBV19	CASSPRTRSNEQFF
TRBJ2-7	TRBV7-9	CASSLTGTGTYF
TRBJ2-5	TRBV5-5	CASSLGIQETQYF
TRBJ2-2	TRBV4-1	CASSPGTRLTGELFF
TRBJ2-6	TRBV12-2	CASRTNIWRAGANVLTF
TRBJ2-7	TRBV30	CAWRSGGGSYEQYF
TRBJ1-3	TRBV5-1	CASSIGGGGGNTIYF
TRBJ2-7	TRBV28	CASSLDRIPYEQYF
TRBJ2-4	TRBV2	CASSVSGAKNIQYF
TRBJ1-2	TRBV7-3	CASNPNTVFYGYTF
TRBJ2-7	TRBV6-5	CASSYSGQGLSYEQYF
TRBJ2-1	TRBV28	CASSKTSGKSNEQFF
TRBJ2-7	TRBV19	CATTRTGGSYEQYF
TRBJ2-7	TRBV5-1	CASSSIPEAFYEQYF
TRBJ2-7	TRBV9	CASSGEPGANPIEQYF
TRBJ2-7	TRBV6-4	CASSGLRAPGQGYEQYF
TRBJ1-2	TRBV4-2	CASSQDARPNYGYTF
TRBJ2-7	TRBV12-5	CASGLVKRGVQYF
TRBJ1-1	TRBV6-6	CASTPQAGNTEAFF
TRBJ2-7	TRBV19	CASSWTGSSYEQYF
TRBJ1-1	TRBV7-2	CASSTQATRVGPNTEAFF
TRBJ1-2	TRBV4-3	CASSQVPGQGTGYTF
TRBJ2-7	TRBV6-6	CASTRTPGYEQYF
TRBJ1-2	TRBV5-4	CASSSGGQGFYGYTF
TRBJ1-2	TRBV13	CASVLRGGYGYTF
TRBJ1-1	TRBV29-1	CSVDRRMNTEAFF
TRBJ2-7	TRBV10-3	CAISGREGYEQYF
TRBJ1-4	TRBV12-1	CASSFDLSTAGEEKLFF
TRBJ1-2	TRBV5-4	CASSGTGLANYGYTF
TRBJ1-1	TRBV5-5	CASSLYHGIEAFF
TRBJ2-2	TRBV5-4	CASSTGTSGNTGELFF